This T cell receptor (beta chain) emerged from a study of cytomegalovirus exposure and HLA in healthy donors (dated by TCRdb to 2016 to 2017). Background for the entire study: An earlier analysis of fewer than 750 of the donors reported 276 Gb of sequence data and 117 million unique TCR beta sequences obtained from some 170 million T cells. In addition to the first cohort of around 670 subjects, a separate validation cohort of approximately 120 different subjects was used. Typing coverage varied by locus: about 629-640 donors for A, B, C, DRB1 and DQB1; roughly 520 for DQA1; about 570 for DPA1; approximately 470 for DPB1. An earlier analysis of 587 of the donors used high-throughput TCR beta sequencing to judge whether each TCR beta V gene segment behaved as functional or pseudogenic. An early release covering roughly 600 HLA-typed donors comprised 250 to 350 gigabases of sequencing data and 85 million to 100 million unique TCR sequences. HLA typing included class I and class II loci at four-digit resolution. Genome-wide SNP genotypes for about 60% of the roughly 670 donors were used in a later genetic analysis, which treated that subset as a discovery cohort. Donor age, sex, ethnicity and CMV serostatus were compiled alongside the repertoire data. A later analysis re-examined previously published TCR beta repertoires from 610 or so donors and added high-resolution HLA genotyping to investigate patterns of TCR occurrence. Of the approximately 370 genotyped donors, approximately 80% were placed in the genetic ancestry cluster associated with self-reported Caucasian donors. The study aimed to test whether signatures of past pathogen exposure could be identified by cataloging public T cell receptors. The later analysis used no new phenotypic data to find candidate immune exposures, relying instead on TCR beta sequences and their occurrence across donors. A few DR-DQ haplotypes were handled as single units for association and clustering because linkage in the cohort was strong. The study used immunosequencing to profile the T cell repertoires of approximately 650 subjects and linked those repertoires to cytomegalovirus serostatus. Every discovery cohort repertoire had been produced on one sequencing platform. Across 398 genotyped donors of the cohort, an average of roughly 230,000 unique TCR beta nucleotide sequences per donor were sequenced, and approximately 17% of those sequences were non-productive. To predict cytomegalovirus infection status, the study brought together high-throughput TCR immunosequencing, statistical association of individual TCRs with disease status, and machine learning.

About this clone itself: Its target antigen remains unknown. Within one base of it there is no much larger clone, and no base qualities were kept.

The library was produced with the immunoSEQ multiplex PCR assay. A mixture of 60 forward primers for TCR Vbeta segments and 13 reverse primers for TCR Jbeta segments was used in the multiplex PCR. A multiplex PCR assay on genomic DNA amplified the CDR3 region of rearranged TCR beta genes. The amplified TCR beta libraries were sequenced on the Illumina HiSeq System as 87-base-pair reads. The authors processed their data as follows. A later analysis counted 75 million to 100 million unique TCR beta chains across the 666 repertoires, and some 11 million of these chains were shared by at least two donors. Raw reads were error-corrected and collapsed into unique sequences with a nearest-neighbor algorithm that merged closely related sequences to remove PCR and sequencing errors. CDR3 sequences were aligned to IMGT reference sequences to assign V, D and J gene segments. Each retained sequence needed at least a six-nucleotide match to both a V gene segment and a J gene segment. A rearrangement counted as productive if the CDR3 had no stop codons and remained in frame with V and J, and every other rearrangement counted as non-productive. Following IMGT convention, CDR3 was defined as the stretch from the second conserved V-encoded cysteine to the conserved J-encoded phenylalanine. In an earlier analysis of approximately 500 of the donors, sequences lacking an unambiguous match to a single V gene segment were excluded. In an earlier analysis of 500 to 750 of the donors, V segments were called functional above 56.7% productive rearrangements and were called segregating when the between-donor standard deviation exceeded 5%. A statistical classification framework was built for diagnosing cytomegalovirus status from the catalog of TCR beta chain sequences. A later analysis assigned V and J genes by comparing TCR nucleotide sequences with IMGT/GENE-DB human TR gene sequences. Using the TCRdist pipeline, a later analysis assigned CDR3 sequences along with most-parsimonious VDJ recombination scenarios. In a later analysis, every TCR beta chain was defined by the combination of its CDR3 amino acid sequence and its V-gene family, and reads without a unique V-gene family were dropped. A later analysis removed nearly 600 highly shared, low-generation-probability nucleotide sequences to deal with suspected cross-contamination and a sequencing artifact. For each public chain, a later analysis derived a clonal expansion index from normalized ranks of inferred template counts within each repertoire. A later analysis computed generation probabilities with a VDJ recombination model fitted to out-of-frame rearrangements, and checked the results against IGoR. Hypergeometric tests were used in a later analysis to score TCR-TCR, TCR-HLA and TCR-CMV co-occurrence, with a repertoire-size bias correction applied to the TCR pairs. In a later analysis, false discovery rates were estimated by permuting HLA or CMV assignments 20 times. In a later analysis, co-occurring TCRs were grouped using DBSCAN, with TCRdist sequence similarity added in when clustering inside HLA-allele-positive subsets. For co-occurrence clustering, repertoires with fewer than 30,000 or more than 120,000 public chains were excluded, along with a handful of repertoires with anomalous nucleotide sharing. TCRdb stores this immuneACCESS table with in-frame sequences only. Part of the clones is absent; in the studies checked, under half of the shortfall reflects unresolved V genes, and no reason is known for the rest. That table furnishes V, J and clone size, whereas the DNA furnished D and trimming. Recorded for this sample are roughly 120,000 clones; approximately 8.7% of them occurred a single time. Clones ranked in the top ten supply under 5.5% of the sample.

The cohort consisted of some 730 healthy bone marrow donors. At the time of sampling, every cohort member was nominally healthy, though immune exposures that went unrecorded were likely present. The donor tested CMV seronegative, placing the donor among the 350 or so seronegative members of the cohort. A peripheral blood sample was provided by each donor, and peripheral blood mononuclear cells were used for TCR beta sequencing. Genomic DNA extraction from the blood cell samples was performed with the Qiagen DNeasy Blood Extraction Kit. Beyond this particular receptor, the publication reports: In both the original and validation cohorts, the classifier was reported to diagnose cytomegalovirus status with high specificity and sensitivity. When HLA alleles, especially DR and DQ, strongly co-occurred, TCR associations were difficult to assign to individual alleles. Because HLA typing was missing for some donors at each locus, association tests included only the typed subset. In vitro tests confirmed that three of the cytomegalovirus-associated TCR beta chains recognize cytomegalovirus antigens. Most CMV-associated TCR beta chains appeared to be HLA-restricted in a later analysis, and the HLA associations seemed to be driven largely by CMV exposure. Compared with equally common non-associated chains, HLA-associated TCR beta chains in a later analysis were more clonally expanded and had lower generation probabilities. Only TCR beta chains were sequenced in this cohort, and the absence of alpha or paired-chain data limited detectable features. In a later genetic analysis, fewer N-insertions in productive TCRs were reported among donors in an Asian-associated ancestry cluster than the roughly 640-donor mean. Because counts were too low, seventeen rarely observed V segments, including chromosome 9 orphons, were excluded from the earlier analysis of several hundred of the donors. The study listed approximately 150 TCR beta chains as associated with cytomegalovirus. A later analysis reported that several top co-occurrence clusters appeared linked to parvovirus B19, influenza, CMV and Epstein-Barr virus. An earlier analysis of roughly 570 of the donors showed that most TCR beta V segments appeared in productive rearrangements either about 90% or about 30% of the time, which broadly matched IMGT annotations. The authors suggested that the approach could potentially be extended to other disease states and immunological phenotypes. A further reported finding was that TCR beta sequences accurately predicted the HLA-A and HLA-B alleles for most subjects in the first cohort. Specific HLA alleles were associated with more than 15,000 TCR beta sequences at a false discovery rate of 0.05 in a later analysis. V-gene and J-gene trimming of TCR beta chains was associated with a missense DCLRE1C variant in a later genetic analysis, and the association was replicated in an independent cohort. A group of highly shared sequence variants was considered likely to be a technical artifact of the sequencing pipeline. Roughly uniform sequencing depth across donors was assumed in presence/absence analyses, although this assumption may not hold. Because the 87-base-pair reads could not distinguish some IMGT-functional V segments, including TRBV6-2 and TRBV6-3, those segments were excluded. The only immune exposure information available for the cohort was CMV serostatus. Most TCR sequences were seen in very few donors, while some public TCRs were found in many individuals. Correlated functional status among segregating V segments might reflect linkage disequilibrium, but an unknown experimental factor could not be ruled out. In a later analysis, TCR association rates were found to vary across HLA loci, with the most associated TCRs seen for DRB1 alleles and the fewest for HLA-C alleles.

CDR1 MNHNS and CDR2 SASEGT are derived from the germline V gene. At the junction V is shortened by 2 bases and J by 7 bases, with 14 bases in between. The CDR3 contains 14 residues, cysteine and phenylalanine counted. The DNA shown is the 42-base CDR3, in frame from base 1. The chain was built from TRBV6-1 and TRBJ1-1; 5 matching bases give a weak D call of TRBD1. Sequencing used PBMCs. The receptor comes from a man in his forties in good health and CMV-seronegative. The nucleotide sequence reads as follows: TGTGCCAGCAGTGAACAGCCCGACAGCCGTGAAGCTTTCTTT. This encodes CASSEQPDSREAFF.